The rows below give T cell receptor beta chains drawn from one sample of a study of post-analysis software for immune sequencing data. MiXCR, run by TCRdb on the PCR reads, gives a single entry per CDR3 protein. The table has about 810,000 distinct CDR3 sequences, 53% seen once. Input material: blood. The receptors derive from a girl under 18 with multiple sclerosis. CDR3s include the opening cysteine and the closing phenylalanine or tryptophan. Fields, in order: J gene, clone size, V gene, D gene, CDR3 protein, CDR3 DNA. A D gene is named only where the DNA matches it firmly. Clone size, where shown, is once, few, many, or a class for clones that have expanded.

>TRBJ2-7|.|TRBV7-8|.
CASSFGGGKDCYEQYF
TGTGCCAGCAGCTTTGGAGGCGGGAAGGATTGCTACGAGCAGTACTTC
>TRBJ1-2|.|TRBV4-1|.
CASSQDRGTSYGYTF
TGCGCCAGCAGCCAAGATCGTGGGACGTCCTATGGCTACACCTTC
>TRBJ2-5|.|TRBV7-3|.
CASSLGGMRETQYF
TGTGCCAGCAGCTTAGGGGGGATGAGGGAGACCCAGTACTTC
>TRBJ1-4|few|TRBV29-1|TRBD1
CSAKTGAEKLFF
TGCAGCGCTAAGACAGGGGCTGAAAAACTGTTTTTT
>TRBJ2-5|few|TRBV12-5|.
CASGFRRSAGQYQETQYF
TGTGCTAGTGGTTTTAGGAGGTCCGCAGGCCAGTACCAAGAGACCCAGTACTTC
>TRBJ2-3|.|TRBV5-6|.
CASSPATQTDTQYF
TGTGCCAGCAGCCCAGCTACGCAGACAGATACGCAGTATTTT
>TRBJ2-3|.|TRBV6-2/TRBV6-3|.
CASSYLTEDTQYF
TGTGCCAGCAGTTACCTCACAGAAGATACGCAGTATTTT
>TRBJ1-5|few|TRBV29-1|.
CSVHTGNSQPQHF
TGCAGCGTTCATACAGGGAACAGTCAGCCCCAGCATTTT
>TRBJ2-7|.|TRBV6-5|.
CASSYRGSSYGQYF
TGTGCCAGCAGTTACCGGGGGAGCTCCTACGGGCAGTACTTC
>TRBJ2-1|once|TRBV27|TRBD2
CASRPGLVYNEQFF
TGTGCCAGCCGTCCGGGACTAGTGTACAATGAGCAGTTCTTC
>TRBJ2-1|.|TRBV6-1|TRBD2
CASSLLAGDYDEQFF
TGTGCCAGCAGCCTACTAGCGGGAGATTATGATGAGCAGTTCTTC
>TRBJ2-3|once|TRBV25-1|TRBD1
CASSVTGGERNTQYF
TGTGCCAGCAGTGTAACAGGGGGCGAGCGGAATACGCAGTATTTT
>TRBJ1-1|.|TRBV20-1|.
CSAKQNTEAFF
TGCAGTGCCAAACAGAACACTGAAGCTTTCTTT
>TRBJ1-6|.|TRBV6-6|.
CASSYHRSDSPLHF
TGTGCCAGCAGTTATCACAGGAGTGATTCACCCCTCCACTTT
>TRBJ2-7|.|TRBV5-1|.
CASSLTGWTYEQYF
TGCGCCAGCAGCTTAACAGGGTGGACCTACGAGCAGTACTTC
>TRBJ1-6|.|TRBV20-1|.
CSATGSYNSPLHF
TGCAGTGCGACAGGCTCCTATAATTCACCCCTCCACTTT
>TRBJ2-3|.|TRBV29-1|.
CSVVRQNTDTQYF
TGCAGCGTTGTCCGCCAGAACACAGATACGCAGTATTTT